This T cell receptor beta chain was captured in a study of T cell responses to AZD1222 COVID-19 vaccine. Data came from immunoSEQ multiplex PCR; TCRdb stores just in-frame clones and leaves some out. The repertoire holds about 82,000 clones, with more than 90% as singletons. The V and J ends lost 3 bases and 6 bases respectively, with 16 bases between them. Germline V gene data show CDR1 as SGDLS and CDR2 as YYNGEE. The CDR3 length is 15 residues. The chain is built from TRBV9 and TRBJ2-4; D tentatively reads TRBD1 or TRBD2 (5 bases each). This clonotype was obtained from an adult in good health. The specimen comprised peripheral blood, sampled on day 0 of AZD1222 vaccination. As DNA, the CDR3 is TGTGCCAGCAGCGAGGGAGACAGATACCTAAACATTCAGTACTTC. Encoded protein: CASSEGDRYLNIQYF.